A selection of T cell receptor beta chains follows, all from one sample in a study of CD8 T cells in ankylosing spondylitis. Via MiXCR, TCRdb re-called the 5' RACE reads, giving one row per CDR3 protein. The sample holds a few hundred thousand distinct CDR3 sequences, about 18% seen once. Sequenced material: blood, either unsorted or a sorted T cell fraction (not recorded which). The receptors derive from a male donor with ankylosing spondylitis. CDR3s include the opening cysteine and the closing phenylalanine or tryptophan. The order of the fields is CDR3 protein, CDR3 DNA, J gene, D gene, CDR3 length, V gene, clone size. A D gene is named only where the DNA matches it firmly. Not every row has a clone size; where given, it reads once, few, many or a size class.

CASKTSGSHRELFF TGTGCCAGCAAAACTAGCGGGTCTCACCGGGAGCTGTTTTTT TRBJ2-2 TRBD2 14 TRBV2 few
CASSLGSTGHEQYF TGTGCCAGCAGTTTAGGGTCGACGGGCCACGAGCAGTACTTC TRBJ2-7 . 14 TRBV12-3/TRBV12-4 many
CASRLDGVGEQFF TGCGCCAGCAGACTAGACGGGGTGGGTGAGCAGTTCTTC TRBJ2-1 . 13 TRBV5-1 few
CASSPPGAPMNTEAFF TGTGCCAGTAGTCCCCCAGGGGCTCCAATGAACACTGAAGCTTTCTTT TRBJ1-1 . 16 TRBV19 .
CSARDRQGGWSTRANVLTF TGCAGTGCTAGAGATCGACAGGGGGGTTGGTCTACCAGGGCCAACGTCCTGACTTTC TRBJ2-6 TRBD1 19 TRBV20-1 .
CASSLEGRLAGVKDTQYF TGCGCCAGCAGCTTGGAGGGCCGACTAGCGGGAGTTAAAGATACGCAGTATTTT TRBJ2-3 TRBD2 18 TRBV5-1 .
CASSLTSGSTGELFF TGTGCCAGCAGCTTGACTAGCGGGAGCACCGGGGAGCTGTTTTTT TRBJ2-2 TRBD2 15 TRBV7-8 .
CASGLARDSLTDTQYF TGTGCTAGTGGTTTGGCACGGGACAGCCTCACAGATACGCAGTATTTT TRBJ2-3 TRBD1 16 TRBV12-5 few
CSGTGTGDTSGELFF TGCAGCGGGACCGGGACAGGGGATACTTCCGGGGAGCTGTTTTTT TRBJ2-2 TRBD1 15 TRBV29-1 .
CASSLAEDPTGELFF TGTGCCAGCAGTTTAGCGGAGGACCCCACCGGGGAGCTGTTTTTT TRBJ2-2 . 15 TRBV27 .
CASSEGVSGELFF TGTGCCAGCAGTGAAGGTGTGTCTGGGGAGCTGTTTTTT TRBJ2-2 . 13 TRBV2 .
CASSQAGGPYNEQFF TGTGCCAGCAGTCAGGCGGGAGGGCCCTACAATGAGCAGTTCTTC TRBJ2-1 TRBD2 15 TRBV12-3/TRBV12-4 few
CASSASAGRETQYF TGTGCCAGCAGTGCCTCGGCAGGGCGAGAGACCCAGTACTTC TRBJ2-5 . 14 TRBV25-1 few
CASSLAGTSNTEAFF TGTGCCAGCAGTTTAGCCGGGACATCGAACACTGAAGCTTTCTTT TRBJ1-1 . 15 TRBV27 .
CSVEFPGPNSYEQYF TGCAGCGTTGAATTCCCGGGGCCGAACTCCTACGAGCAGTACTTC TRBJ2-7 . 15 TRBV29-1 many
CASSLGLEQYF TGTGCCAGCAGCTTGGGCTTGGAGCAGTACTTC TRBJ2-7 . 11 TRBV7-9 many
CSATSIVSIGYTF TGCAGTGCAACCTCAATTGTGTCTATTGGCTACACCTTC TRBJ1-2 . 13 TRBV20-1 .
CASSLNPANTEAFF TGTGCCAGCAGCTTGAACCCCGCGAACACTGAAGCTTTCTTT TRBJ1-1 . 14 TRBV5-6 .
CASSLGVHQGDTQYF TGTGCCAGCTCTCTTGGGGTTCATCAGGGAGATACGCAGTATTTT TRBJ2-3 . 15 TRBV27 few
CASSDSGVVEETQYF TGCGCCAGCAGTGATAGTGGTGTGGTGGAAGAGACCCAGTACTTC TRBJ2-5 . 15 TRBV10-2 .
CATSDPLVGNEQFF TGTGCCACCAGTGACCCCCTTGTTGGGAATGAGCAGTTCTTC TRBJ2-1 . 14 TRBV24-1 medium-sized
CASSQDPSSEGDEQYF TGTGCCAGCAGCCAAGATCCGTCTAGCGAGGGGGACGAGCAGTACTTC TRBJ2-7 . 16 TRBV4-2 .
CATSDPGSGANVLTF TGTGCCACCAGTGATCCAGGGTCTGGGGCCAACGTCCTGACTTTC TRBJ2-6 . 15 TRBV24-1 .
CASSLEGGREQYF TGCGCCAGCAGCCTTGAGGGGGGGCGCGAGCAGTACTTC TRBJ2-7 . 13 TRBV5-1 few
CASSQDRVDEKLFF TGCGCCAGCAGCCAAGACAGGGTCGATGAAAAACTGTTTTTT TRBJ1-4 . 14 TRBV4-1 few
CSARNLGGQAEAFF TGCAGTGCTAGAAACTTGGGGGGCCAGGCTGAAGCTTTCTTT TRBJ1-1 . 14 TRBV20-1 few
CASSFSISLPPDRSTEAFF TGTGCCAGCAGCTTTTCAATTAGTCTTCCCCCGGATAGGAGCACTGAAGCTTTCTTT TRBJ1-1 . 19 TRBV11-2 .
CASSLVGDSPYEQYF TGTGCCAGCAGCTTAGTTGGGGATTCCCCCTACGAGCAGTACTTC TRBJ2-7 . 15 TRBV7-8 few
CASSQTRIDTQYF TGCGCCAGCAGCCAGACAAGAATAGATACGCAGTATTTT TRBJ2-3 . 13 TRBV4-3 .
CASSQDVAGGPKNIQYF TGCGCCAGCAGCCAAGATGTAGCGGGAGGTCCGAAAAACATTCAGTACTTC TRBJ2-4 TRBD2 17 TRBV4-3 .
CATSDPLKGEQYF TGTGCCACCAGTGACCCCTTGAAAGGGGAGCAGTACTTC TRBJ2-7 . 13 TRBV24-1 .
CAIRAGDSYNEQFF TGTGCCATCAGGGCGGGGGACTCCTACAATGAGCAGTTCTTC TRBJ2-1 TRBD2 14 TRBV10-3 .
CASMGETYEQYF TGTGCCAGCATGGGGGAGACCTACGAGCAGTACTTC TRBJ2-7 . 12 TRBV5-5 .
CASSQGTGHNSPLHF TGCGCCAGCAGCCAGGGGACAGGCCATAATTCACCCCTCCACTTT TRBJ1-6 TRBD1 15 TRBV4-3 few
CASKGAFDYGYTF TGTGCCAGTAAGGGGGCGTTCGACTATGGCTACACCTTC TRBJ1-2 TRBD1 13 TRBV19 .
CASSGLAGSNEQFF TGTGCCAGCAGTGGACTAGCGGGAAGCAATGAGCAGTTCTTC TRBJ2-1 TRBD2 14 TRBV6-1 many
CATSPEGLAGLQDTQYF TGTGCCACCAGCCCAGAAGGACTAGCGGGCCTCCAAGATACGCAGTATTTT TRBJ2-3 TRBD2 17 TRBV15 many
CASSQGENSPLHF TGCGCCAGCAGCCAGGGAGAGAATTCACCCCTCCACTTT TRBJ1-6 . 13 TRBV4-3 many
CASRWDGNTIYF TGTGCCAGCAGGTGGGATGGAAACACCATATATTTT TRBJ1-3 . 12 TRBV12-3/TRBV12-4 .
CASSEGGWGNEQFF TGTGCCAGCAGTGAAGGGGGGTGGGGCAATGAGCAGTTCTTC TRBJ2-1 . 14 TRBV6-1 .
CASSLAERGTGQETQYF TGTGCCAGCAGCTTAGCGGAGAGGGGGACAGGCCAAGAGACCCAGTACTTC TRBJ2-5 TRBD1 17 TRBV7-9 many
CASSQAPGTLGYTF TGCGCCAGCAGCCAAGCTCCGGGGACCCTTGGCTACACCTTC TRBJ1-2 . 14 TRBV4-1 few
CAISESLQGEQFF TGTGCCATCAGTGAGTCTTTGCAGGGAGAGCAGTTCTTC TRBJ2-1 . 13 TRBV10-3 few
CASSQEGTGATEAFF TGCGCCAGCAGCCAAGAGGGGACAGGGGCCACTGAAGCTTTCTTT TRBJ1-1 TRBD1 15 TRBV4-1 few
CSATQGEAFF TGCAGCGCCACTCAGGGAGAAGCTTTCTTT TRBJ1-1 . 10 TRBV29-1 .
CASTPKAAGGYQETQYF TGCGCCAGCACCCCTAAGGCCGCGGGGGGTTACCAAGAGACCCAGTACTTC TRBJ2-5 TRBD2 17 TRBV5-1 few
CAWSIAYEQYF TGTGCCTGGAGTATCGCGTACGAGCAGTACTTC TRBJ2-7 . 11 TRBV30 few